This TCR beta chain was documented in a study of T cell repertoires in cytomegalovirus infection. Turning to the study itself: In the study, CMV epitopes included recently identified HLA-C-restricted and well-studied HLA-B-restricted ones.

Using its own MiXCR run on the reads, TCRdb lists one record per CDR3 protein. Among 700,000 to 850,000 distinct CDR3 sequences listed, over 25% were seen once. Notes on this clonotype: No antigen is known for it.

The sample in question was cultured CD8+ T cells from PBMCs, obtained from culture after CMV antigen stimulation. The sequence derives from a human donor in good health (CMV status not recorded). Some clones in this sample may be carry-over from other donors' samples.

CDR3 region: CASSGPGLAETLAKNIQYF. Here the CDR3 DNA reads TGTGCCAGCAGCGGGCCGGGACTAGCGGAGACCCTAGCCAAAAACATTCAGTACTTC. This chain uses TRBV2 with TRBJ2-4; 11 nucleotides align to TRBD2. With V trimmed by 6 bases and J by 0 bases, 13 bases remained unmatched. Germline assignment: CDR1 SNHLY and CDR2 FYNNEI. The CDR3 extends over 19 amino acids.